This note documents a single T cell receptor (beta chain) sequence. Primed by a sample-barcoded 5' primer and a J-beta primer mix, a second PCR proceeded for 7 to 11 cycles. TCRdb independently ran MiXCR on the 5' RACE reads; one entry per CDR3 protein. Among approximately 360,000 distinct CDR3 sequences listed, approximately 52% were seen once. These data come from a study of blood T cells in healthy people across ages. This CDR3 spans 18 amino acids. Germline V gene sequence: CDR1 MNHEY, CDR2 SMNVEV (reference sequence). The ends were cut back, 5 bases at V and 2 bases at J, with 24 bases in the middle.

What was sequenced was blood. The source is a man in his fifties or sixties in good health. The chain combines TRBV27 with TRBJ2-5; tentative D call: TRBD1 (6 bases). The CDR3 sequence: CASSLTHPTGIGQETQYF. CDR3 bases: TGTGCCAGCAGTCTTACCCACCCCACAGGGATCGGGCAAGAGACCCAGTACTTC.